Sequencing of this TCR beta chain was carried out in a study of T cell responses to AZD1222 COVID-19 vaccine. In its sample, this clone was seen once. Its target is unknown. One junction end does not reproduce the germline sequence, and a read error may be involved. This specimen includes other DNA sequences encoding the same CDR3. Repertoires were generated with immunoSEQ multiplex PCR, while TCRdb's copy carries only in-frame clones and drops some. The sample consists of about 78,000 clones, approximately 86% of them appearing once. The CDR3 extends over 13 amino acids. Study-wide results and limits: Clonal diversity may have been underestimated, and the donors were mostly white British, with more females than males.

The input for sequencing was peripheral blood, taken on day 0 of AZD1222 vaccination. The chain joins TRBV12-3 or TRBV12-4 to TRBJ2-5, with 9 bases fitting TRBD2. The TCR comes from an adult in good health. The CDR3 is CASRLAGVETQYF. The CDR3 nucleotides read TGTGCCAGCAGGTTAGCGGGAGTTGAGACCCAGTACTTC.